In this sample, the clone carrying this T cell receptor beta chain turned up a few times. The V segment lost 5 bases and the J segment 0 bases; nucleotides outside the gene matches: 9. Germline CDR1 SGHTA, CDR2 FQGNSA. This CDR3 spans 18 amino acids. The sample originates from a study of T cell repertoires in cytomegalovirus infection. Using its own MiXCR run on the reads, TCRdb lists one record per CDR3 protein. The sample carries approximately 97,000 distinct CDR3 sequences, 16% recorded once. The sequence derives from a human donor in good health (CMV status not recorded). Some clones in this sample may be carry-over from other donors' samples. The source material was PBMCs. The chain links TRBV7-2 to TRBJ1-6; 8 bases agree with TRBD1. CDR3 bases: TGTGCCAGCAGCGTCCAGGGGGCACGGGTCTCCTATAATTCACCCCTCCACTTT. Its protein is CASSVQGARVSYNSPLHF.